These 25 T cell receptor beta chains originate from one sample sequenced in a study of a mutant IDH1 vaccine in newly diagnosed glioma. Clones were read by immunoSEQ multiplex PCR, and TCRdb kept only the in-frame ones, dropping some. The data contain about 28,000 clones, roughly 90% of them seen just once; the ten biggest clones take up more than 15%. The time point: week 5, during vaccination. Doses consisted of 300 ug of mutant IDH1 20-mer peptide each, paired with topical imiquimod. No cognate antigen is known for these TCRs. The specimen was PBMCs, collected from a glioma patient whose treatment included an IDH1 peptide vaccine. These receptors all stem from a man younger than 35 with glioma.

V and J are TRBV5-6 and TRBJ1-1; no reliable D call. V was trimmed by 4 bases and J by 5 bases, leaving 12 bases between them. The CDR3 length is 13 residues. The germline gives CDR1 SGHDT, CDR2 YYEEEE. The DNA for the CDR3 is TGTGCCAGCAGCCCGGTGACAAGGACTGAAGCTTTCTTT. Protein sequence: CASSPVTRTEAFF.

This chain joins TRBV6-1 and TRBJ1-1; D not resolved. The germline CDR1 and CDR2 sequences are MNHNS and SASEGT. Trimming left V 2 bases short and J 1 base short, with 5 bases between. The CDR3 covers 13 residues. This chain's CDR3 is CASSEWENTEAFF. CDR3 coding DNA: TGTGCCAGCAGTGAATGGGAGAACACTGAAGCTTTCTTT.

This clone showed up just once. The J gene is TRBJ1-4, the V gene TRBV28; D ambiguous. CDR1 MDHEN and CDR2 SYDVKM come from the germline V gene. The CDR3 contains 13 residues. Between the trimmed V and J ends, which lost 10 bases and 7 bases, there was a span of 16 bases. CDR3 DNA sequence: TGTGCCACCCTGAAGGGCTGGGCTGAAAAACTGTTTTTT. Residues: CATLKGWAEKLFF. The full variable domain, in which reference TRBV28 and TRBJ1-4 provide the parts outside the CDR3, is DVKVTQSSRYLVKRTGEKVFLECVQDMDHENMFWYRQDPGLGLRLIYFSYDVKMKEKGDIPEGYSVSREKKERFSLILESASTNQTSMYLCATLKGWAEKLFFGSGTQLSVL.

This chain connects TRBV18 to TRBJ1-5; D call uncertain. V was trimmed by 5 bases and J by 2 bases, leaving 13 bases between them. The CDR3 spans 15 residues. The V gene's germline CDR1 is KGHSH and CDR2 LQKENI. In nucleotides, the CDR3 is TGTGCCAGCTCAGAAAGTTCGGGTGGCAATCAGCCCCAGCATTTT. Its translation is CASSESSGGNQPQHF. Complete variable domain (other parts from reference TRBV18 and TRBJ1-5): NAGVMQNPRHLVRRRGQEARLRCSPMKGHSHVYWYRQLPEEGLKFMVYLQKENIIDESGMPKERFSAEFPKEGPSILRIQQVVRGDSAAYFCASSESSGGNQPQHFGDGTRLSIL.

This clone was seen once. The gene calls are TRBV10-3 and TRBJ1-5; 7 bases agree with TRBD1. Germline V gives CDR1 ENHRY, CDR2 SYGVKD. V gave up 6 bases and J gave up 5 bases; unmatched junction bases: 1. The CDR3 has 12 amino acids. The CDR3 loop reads CAISQGDQPQHF. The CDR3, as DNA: TGTGCCATCAGCCAGGGGGATCAGCCCCAGCATTTT.

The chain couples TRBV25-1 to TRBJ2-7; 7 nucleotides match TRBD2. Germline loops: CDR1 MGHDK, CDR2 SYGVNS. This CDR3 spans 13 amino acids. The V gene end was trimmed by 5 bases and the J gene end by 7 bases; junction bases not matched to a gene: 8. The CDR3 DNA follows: TGTGCCAGCAGTATCGCGGGAGCATCGGAGCAGTACTTC. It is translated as CASSIAGASEQYF.

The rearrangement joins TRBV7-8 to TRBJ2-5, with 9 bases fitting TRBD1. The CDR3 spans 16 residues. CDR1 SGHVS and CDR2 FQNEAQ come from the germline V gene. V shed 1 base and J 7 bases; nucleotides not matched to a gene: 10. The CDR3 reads CASSLGGTGIRVTQYF. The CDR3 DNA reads TGTGCCAGCAGCTTAGGTGGGACAGGGATTAGAGTGACCCAGTACTTC.

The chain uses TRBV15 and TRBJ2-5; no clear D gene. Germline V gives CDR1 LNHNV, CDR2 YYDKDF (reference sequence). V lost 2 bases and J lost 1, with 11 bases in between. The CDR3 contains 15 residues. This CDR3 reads CATSRPSRTQETQYF. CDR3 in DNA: TGTGCCACCAGCAGACCATCTCGTACCCAAGAGACCCAGTACTTC.

CDR3 coding DNA: TGTGCCTGGTCCTTAGCGGGAGGGCCAGGTACGCAGTATTTT. It yields the protein CAWSLAGGPGTQYF. The V gene is TRBV30, the J gene TRBJ2-3, with 11 nucleotides matching TRBD2. CDR3 size: 14 residues. J gave up 8 bases and V 5 bases, and 9 bases lay outside the gene matches. Germline V gene data show CDR1 as GTSNPN and CDR2 as SVGIG (reference sequence).

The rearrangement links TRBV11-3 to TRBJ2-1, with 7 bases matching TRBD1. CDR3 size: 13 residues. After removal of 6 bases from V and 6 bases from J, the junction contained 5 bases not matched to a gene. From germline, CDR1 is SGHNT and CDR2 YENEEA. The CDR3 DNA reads TGTGCCAGCAGTCAGGGACAGCCCAATGAGCAGTTCTTC. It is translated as CASSQGQPNEQFF.

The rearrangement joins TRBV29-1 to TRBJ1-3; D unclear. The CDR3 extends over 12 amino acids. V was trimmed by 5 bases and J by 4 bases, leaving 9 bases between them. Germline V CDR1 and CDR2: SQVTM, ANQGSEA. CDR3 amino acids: CSVLEGGNTIYF. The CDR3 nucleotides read TGCAGCGTTCTCGAGGGAGGAAACACCATATATTTT.

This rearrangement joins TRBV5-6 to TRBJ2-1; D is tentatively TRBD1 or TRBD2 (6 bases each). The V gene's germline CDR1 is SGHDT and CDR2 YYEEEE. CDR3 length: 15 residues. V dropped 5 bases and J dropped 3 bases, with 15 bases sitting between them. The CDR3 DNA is TGTGCCAGCAGTTGGGGGGCAGAGTTCTACAATGAGCAGTTCTTC. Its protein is CASSWGAEFYNEQFF.

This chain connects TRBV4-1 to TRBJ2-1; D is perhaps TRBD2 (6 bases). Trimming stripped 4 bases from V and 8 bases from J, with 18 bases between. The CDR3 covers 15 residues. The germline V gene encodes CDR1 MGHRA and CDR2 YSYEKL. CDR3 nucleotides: TGCGCCAGCAGCCCTGGGACTGCCCATCGGGATGAGCAGTTCTTC. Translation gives CASSPGTAHRDEQFF.

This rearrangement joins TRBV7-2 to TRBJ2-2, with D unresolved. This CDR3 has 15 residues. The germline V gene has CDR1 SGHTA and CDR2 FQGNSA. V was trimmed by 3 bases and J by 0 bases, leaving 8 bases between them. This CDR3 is CASSLGTANTGELFF. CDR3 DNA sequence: TGTGCCAGCAGCTTGGGCACAGCGAACACCGGGGAGCTGTTTTTT.

In DNA, the CDR3 is TGCGCCAGCAGCTTCCGCGGGGGGGACCACGAGCAGTACTTC. This sequence encodes CASSFRGGDHEQYF. The rearrangement joins TRBV5-1 to TRBJ2-7; TRBD2 agrees at 9 bases. This CDR3 comprises 14 residues. V gave up 2 bases and J gave up 5 bases; unmatched junction bases: 5. The germline V gene has CDR1 SGHRS and CDR2 YFSETQ.

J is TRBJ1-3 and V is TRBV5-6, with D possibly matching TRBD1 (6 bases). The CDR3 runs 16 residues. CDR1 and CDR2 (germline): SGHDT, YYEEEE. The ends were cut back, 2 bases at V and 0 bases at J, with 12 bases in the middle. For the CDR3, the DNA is TGTGCCAGCAGCTTCTACAGGGACCTCTCTGGAAACACCATATATTTT. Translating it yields CASSFYRDLSGNTIYF.

The CDR3 DNA reads as TGTGCCAGCAGCGTAACATCCATGAACACTGAAGCTTTCTTT. This encodes CASSVTSMNTEAFF. V is TRBV7-6 and J is TRBJ1-1; D is ambiguous. The CDR3 is 14 amino acids. CDR1 is SGHVS, CDR2 FNYEAQ, per germline. The V and J ends lost 5 bases and 0 bases respectively, with 10 bases between them.

The CDR3 DNA is TGTGCCAGCAGCCGACAGGGAATCTCTGGAAACACCATATATTTT. This gives the protein CASSRQGISGNTIYF. The chain links TRBV6-5 to TRBJ1-3; 7 bases are a match to TRBD1. The V gene end was trimmed by 6 bases and the J gene end by 0 bases; junction bases not matched to a gene: 5. The CDR3 spans 15 residues. Germline CDR1 MNHEY, CDR2 SVGAGI.

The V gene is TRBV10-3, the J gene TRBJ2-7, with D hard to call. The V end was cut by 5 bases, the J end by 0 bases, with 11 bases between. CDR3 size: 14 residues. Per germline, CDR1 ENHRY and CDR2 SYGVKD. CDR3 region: CAISSRAHSYEQYF. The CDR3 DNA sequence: TGTGCCATCAGTTCGAGAGCGCACTCCTACGAGCAGTACTTC.

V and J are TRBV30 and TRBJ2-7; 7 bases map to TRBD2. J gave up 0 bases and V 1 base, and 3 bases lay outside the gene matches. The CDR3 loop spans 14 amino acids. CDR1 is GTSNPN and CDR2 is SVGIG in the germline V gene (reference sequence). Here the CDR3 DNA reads TGTGCCTGGAGTGGAGGCGGGAGCTCCTACGAGCAGTACTTC. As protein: CAWSGGGSSYEQYF.

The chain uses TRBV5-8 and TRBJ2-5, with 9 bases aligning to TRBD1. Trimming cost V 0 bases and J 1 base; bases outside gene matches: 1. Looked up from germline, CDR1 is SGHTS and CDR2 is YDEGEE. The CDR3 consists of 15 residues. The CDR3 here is CASSLGDRAQETQYF. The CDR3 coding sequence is TGTGCCAGCAGCTTGGGGGACAGGGCCCAAGAGACCCAGTACTTC. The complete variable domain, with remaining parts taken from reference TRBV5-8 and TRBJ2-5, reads EAGVTQSPTHLIKTRGQQATLRCSPISGHTSVYWYQQALGLGLQFLLWYDEGEERNRGNFPPRFSGRQFPNYSSELNVNALELEDSALYLCASSLGDRAQETQYFGPGTRLLVL.

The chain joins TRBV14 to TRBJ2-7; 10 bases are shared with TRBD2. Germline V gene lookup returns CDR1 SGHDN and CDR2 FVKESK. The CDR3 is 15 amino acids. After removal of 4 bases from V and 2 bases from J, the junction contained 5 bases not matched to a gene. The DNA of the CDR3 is TGTGCCAGCAGCCTGGGGAGCGGGAGGGCCTACGAGCAGTACTTC. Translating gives CASSLGSGRAYEQYF.

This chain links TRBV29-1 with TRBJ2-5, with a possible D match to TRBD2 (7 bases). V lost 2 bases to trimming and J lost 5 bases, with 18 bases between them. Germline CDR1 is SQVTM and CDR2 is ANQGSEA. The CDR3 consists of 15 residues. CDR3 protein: CSVEPRRGAEETQYF. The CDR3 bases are TGCAGCGTTGAACCCCGCCGGGGGGCAGAGGAGACCCAGTACTTC.

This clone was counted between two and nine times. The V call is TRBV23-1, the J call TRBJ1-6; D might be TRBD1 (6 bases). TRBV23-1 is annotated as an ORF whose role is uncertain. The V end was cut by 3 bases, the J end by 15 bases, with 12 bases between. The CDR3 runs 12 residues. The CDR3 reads CASSHRQGLLHF. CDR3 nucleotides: TGCGCCAGCAGTCACCGCCAGGGGCTCCTCCACTTT.

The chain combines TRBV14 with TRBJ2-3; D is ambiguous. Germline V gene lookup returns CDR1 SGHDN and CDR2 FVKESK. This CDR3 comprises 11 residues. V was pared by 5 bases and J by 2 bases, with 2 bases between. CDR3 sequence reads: CASSYTDTQYF. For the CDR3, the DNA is TGTGCCAGCAGCTACACAGATACGCAGTATTTT.